A selection of T cell receptor beta chains follows, all from one sample in a study of blood T cell repertoires in COVID-19. The table came from immunoSEQ multiplex PCR; TCRdb's copy has only in-frame clones and leaves some out. The sample holds about 37,000 clones, around three quarters seen once. Sequencing was performed on peripheral blood. These receptors all come from a woman between 70 and 85 years old with acute or convalescent COVID-19. Each CDR3 is given with its conserved first and last residue. D genes are given only for firm matches. Only some rows state a clone size, as once, few, many or a class for expanded clones.

V gene	D gene	clone size	J gene	CDR3 DNA	CDR3 protein
TRBV6-6	TRBD1	-	TRBJ2-3	TGTGCCAGCAGTTCTCCGGGACAGGAAAGCACAGATACGCAGTATTTT	CASSSPGQESTDTQYF
TRBV5-6	TRBD2	-	TRBJ2-7	TGTGCCAGCAGCCGCCTCAGCGGGAGCGAGGAGCAGTACTTC	CASSRLSGSEEQYF
TRBV29-1	-	-	TRBJ2-7	TGCAGCGTTGAGGGGTCAACGGGACAAATCAACTTC	CSVEGSTGQINF
TRBV28	TRBD2	-	TRBJ2-7	TGTGCCAGCAGTTTAATACTAGCGGGAGCCCCCATAGAGCAGTACTTC	CASSLILAGAPIEQYF
TRBV2	TRBD2	few	TRBJ2-7	TGTGCCAGCAGTGCGACTAGCCTCCAGTACTTC	CASSATSLQYF
TRBV2	-	-	TRBJ2-4	TGTGCCAGCAGTGGGACACAAAACATTCAGTACTTC	CASSGTQNIQYF
TRBV11-1	TRBD1	-	TRBJ1-6	TGTGCCAGCAGCTTCAGGGGGAATAATTCACCCCTCCACTTT	CASSFRGNNSPLHF
TRBV11-3	-	-	TRBJ2-1	TGTGCCAGCAGCTTAGGGAGCGGCGGAGGCTCCTACAATGAGCAGTTCTTC	CASSLGSGGGSYNEQFF
TRBV2	-	-	TRBJ2-5	TGTGCCAGCACCCAACGGGAGACCCAGTACTTC	CASTQRETQYF
TRBV2	-	-	TRBJ1-4	TGTGCCTCCGATAGCGGGGGCCCTGGTGAAAAACTGTTTTTT	CASDSGGPGEKLFF
TRBV5-1	-	-	TRBJ2-7	TGCGCCAGCAGCCGGACAGCTCCCGGGTTTTACGAGCAGTACTTC	CASSRTAPGFYEQYF
TRBV3-1/TRBV3-2	TRBD2	-	TRBJ2-5	TGTGCCAGCAGTTGGTTACTAGCGGGGGGCCAAGAGACCCAGTACTTC	CASSWLLAGGQETQYF
TRBV7-9	-	-	TRBJ1-3	TGTGCCAGCAGCCCCCCGTCCCTGGGGGGGACCATATATTTT	CASSPPSLGGTIYF
TRBV7-2	-	-	TRBJ1-1	TGTGCCAGCAGCTTTACACAGGGAGGGACGGCTTTCTTT	CASSFTQGGTAFF
TRBV7-2	-	-	TRBJ1-2	TGTGCCAGCAGCCCCAGGACATCGGGCTACACCTTC	CASSPRTSGYTF
TRBV7-8	-	once	TRBJ2-7	TGTGCCAGCAGCTTAGAGGTGGGGGGAGAGCAGTACTTC	CASSLEVGGEQYF
TRBV5-6	-	-	TRBJ1-1	TGTGCCAGCAGCTTGGGACTCGACACTGAAGCTTTCTTT	CASSLGLDTEAFF
TRBV19	TRBD1	once	TRBJ1-2	TGTGCCAGTAGTTGGACAGGGGTGTTTGGCTACACCTTC	CASSWTGVFGYTF
TRBV18	-	few	TRBJ2-7	TGTGCCAGCTCATCGCAGGGTAGCTACGAGCAGTACTTC	CASSSQGSYEQYF
TRBV4-1	TRBD1	many	TRBJ2-2	TGCGCCAGCAGCCATCAGGGGGACACCGGGGAGCTGTTTTTT	CASSHQGDTGELFF
TRBV20-1	-	-	TRBJ1-2	TGCAGTGCCAGAACTGGTGGCTACACCTTC	CSARTGGYTF
TRBV11-2	-	few	TRBJ2-3	TGTGCCAGCAGCTTATACCAGACTACAGATACGCAGTATTTT	CASSLYQTTDTQYF
TRBV5-1	TRBD1	-	TRBJ2-1	TGCGCCAGCAGCGTAGGACAGGGGGGCTACAATGAGCAGTTCTTC	CASSVGQGGYNEQFF
TRBV6-1	-	-	TRBJ1-1	TGTGCCAGCGCATTACAGTCAACGAACACTGAAGCTTTCTTT	CASALQSTNTEAFF
TRBV11-3	TRBD1	once	TRBJ2-2	TGTGCCAGCAGCAACAGGGGAACCGGGGAGCTGTTTTTT	CASSNRGTGELFF
TRBV4-1	TRBD2	-	TRBJ2-3	TGCGCCAGCAGCACGCCGGGAGGGAGGGAGGGCCCTCGAGGGGCAGATACGCAGTATTTT	CASSTPGGREGPRGADTQYF
TRBV7-9	TRBD2	-	TRBJ2-7	TGTGCCAGCAGCTTCCGGGGGGATGGGAACGAGCAGTACTTC	CASSFRGDGNEQYF
TRBV10-3	-	-	TRBJ1-2	TGTGCCATCAGAGCGTACGTTTGGTCTGACTATGGCTACACCTTC	CAIRAYVWSDYGYTF
TRBV29-1	TRBD1	-	TRBJ1-1	TGCAGCACCTCTCCCCGGGACAGGAACACTGAAGCTTTCTTT	CSTSPRDRNTEAFF
TRBV27	-	-	TRBJ2-7	TGTGCCAGCAGTTGGGGCGTCACGGACGAGCAGTACTTC	CASSWGVTDEQYF
TRBV27	-	-	TRBJ2-7	TGTGCCAGCAGTTTCCCTTACTACGAGCAGTACTTC	CASSFPYYEQYF
TRBV6-5	-	few	TRBJ1-6	TGTGCCAGCAGTTCCCCAGCGGGGGCCCTCCACTTT	CASSSPAGALHF
TRBV6-5	-	once	TRBJ1-3	TGTGCCAGCACGCCCGCGGGTAGGACTGGAAACACCATATATTTT	CASTPAGRTGNTIYF
TRBV28	TRBD2	-	TRBJ2-3	TGTGCCAGCAGCCCTAGCGGGAGTCCAGATACGCAGTATTTT	CASSPSGSPDTQYF
TRBV11-2	-	-	TRBJ2-3	TGTGCCAGCCGCCTAACAGATACGCAGTATTTT	CASRLTDTQYF
TRBV10-3	TRBD2	-	TRBJ2-2	TGTGCCATCAGTGACTTAGCGGGATTTAACACCGGGGAGCTGTTTTTT	CAISDLAGFNTGELFF
TRBV6-1	TRBD1	medium-sized	TRBJ1-4	TGTGCCAGCAGTGGGTCAAGGGACAGGTGGAATGAAAAACTGTTTTTT	CASSGSRDRWNEKLFF
TRBV18	-	-	TRBJ1-5	TGTGCCAGCTCCAAAGGGCCGGGGGGGAATCAGCCCCAGCATTTT	CASSKGPGGNQPQHF
TRBV11-2	TRBD1	-	TRBJ1-1	TGTGCCAGCAGCGAAAGACTACAGGGGGCTGGAGCTTTCTTT	CASSERLQGAGAFF
TRBV2	TRBD1	-	TRBJ1-6	TGTGCCAGCAGTGAAACGACAGGGGGCTATAATTCACCCCTCCACTTT	CASSETTGGYNSPLHF
TRBV2	-	-	TRBJ1-4	TGTGCCAGCGGAAGGGCCGGGGCTAATGAAAAACTGTTTTTT	CASGRAGANEKLFF
TRBV19	-	-	TRBJ1-2	TGTGCCAGTAGTACCCCGAACGGGCGGGACTATGGCTACACCTTC	CASSTPNGRDYGYTF
TRBV5-1	TRBD2	-	TRBJ2-3	TGCGCCAGCAGCCCGGGACTAGCGGTAGATACGCAGTATTTT	CASSPGLAVDTQYF
TRBV14	TRBD1	-	TRBJ2-7	TGTGCCAGCAGTGATGTGGACAGGGGCACCTACGAGCAGTACTTC	CASSDVDRGTYEQYF
TRBV2	-	-	TRBJ2-7	TGTGCCAGCAGCTTGGGGGGAGGAGAGCAGTACTTC	CASSLGGGEQYF